This TCR beta chain stems from a study of blood T cell repertoires in COVID-19. The wider study: Both acute and convalescent COVID-19 samples were obtained from the United States, Italy and Spain. T cells, B-cell-depleted T cells, or PBMCs supplied cDNA or gDNA.

As originally analysed: Nucleated cell number was recorded as an estimate derived from reference gene primer amplification. Clones were sequenced by immunoSEQ multiplex PCR, and TCRdb holds only the in-frame ones, with some missing. From that table come the V and J calls and clone size; the DNA was used to work out D and trimming. The sample contains about 230,000 clones, roughly 88% of which appear only once. The CDR3 spans 12 residues. CDR1 is GTSNPN, CDR2 SVGIG, per germline (reference sequence). Trimming shortened V by 3 bases and J by 1 base, and 6 bases separated the two germline ends. The genes are TRBV30 and TRBJ1-1; D uncertain. The clonotype originates from a man aged 35 to 55 who had recovered from COVID-19. Sequencing was performed on peripheral blood. This chain's CDR3 is CAWRRQNTEAFF. The DNA of the CDR3 is TGTGCCTGGAGGCGACAGAACACTGAAGCTTTCTTT.